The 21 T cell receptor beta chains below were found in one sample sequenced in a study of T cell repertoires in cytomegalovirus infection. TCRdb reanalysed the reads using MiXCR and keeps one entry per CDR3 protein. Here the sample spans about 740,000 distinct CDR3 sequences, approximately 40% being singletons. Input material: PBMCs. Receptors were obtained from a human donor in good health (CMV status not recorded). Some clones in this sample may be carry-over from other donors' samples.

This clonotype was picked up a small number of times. CDR3 amino acids: CASNRDSQETQYF. Written as DNA, the CDR3 is TGTGCCAGCAACAGGGACAGCCAAGAGACCCAGTACTTC. The chain uses TRBV2 and TRBJ2-5; 7 bases are shared with TRBD1. This CDR3 contains 13 residues. CDR1 SNHLY and CDR2 FYNNEI come from the germline V gene. J was trimmed by 1 base and V by 7 bases; bases with no gene match: 3.

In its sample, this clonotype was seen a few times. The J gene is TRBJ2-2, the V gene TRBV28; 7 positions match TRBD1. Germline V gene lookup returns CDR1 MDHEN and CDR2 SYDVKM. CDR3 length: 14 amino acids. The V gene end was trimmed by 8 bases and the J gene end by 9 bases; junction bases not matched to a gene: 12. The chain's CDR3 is CASWAGTENRELFF. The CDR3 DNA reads TGTGCCAGCTGGGCCGGGACAGAGAACAGGGAGCTGTTTTTT.

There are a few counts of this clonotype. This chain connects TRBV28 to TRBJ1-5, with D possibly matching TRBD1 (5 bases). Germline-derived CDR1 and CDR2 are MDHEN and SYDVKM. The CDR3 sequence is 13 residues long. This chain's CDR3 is CASPTGPNQPQHF. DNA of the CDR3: TGTGCGTCCCCCACAGGCCCTAATCAGCCCCAGCATTTT.

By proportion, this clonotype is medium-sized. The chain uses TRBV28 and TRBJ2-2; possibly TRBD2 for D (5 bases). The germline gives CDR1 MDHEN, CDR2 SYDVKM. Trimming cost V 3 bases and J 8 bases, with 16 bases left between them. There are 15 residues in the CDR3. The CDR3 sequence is CASSFEVSSPGELFF. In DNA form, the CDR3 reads TGTGCCAGCAGTTTCGAGGTGTCTAGCCCAGGGGAGCTGTTTTTT.

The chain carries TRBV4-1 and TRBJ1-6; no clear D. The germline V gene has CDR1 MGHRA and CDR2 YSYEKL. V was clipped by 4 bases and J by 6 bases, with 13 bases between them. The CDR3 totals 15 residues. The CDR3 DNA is TGCGCCAGCAGCCGAGAATGGACTGGTAATTCACCCCTCCACTTT. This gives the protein CASSREWTGNSPLHF.

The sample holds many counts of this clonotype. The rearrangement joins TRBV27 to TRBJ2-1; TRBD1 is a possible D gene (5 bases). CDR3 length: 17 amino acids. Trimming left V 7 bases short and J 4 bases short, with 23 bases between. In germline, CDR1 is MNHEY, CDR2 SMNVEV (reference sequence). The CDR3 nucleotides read TGTGCCAGCAAGGTCAGGGCCGCAACGTGGGTTTACAATGAGCAGTTCTTC. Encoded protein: CASKVRAATWVYNEQFF.

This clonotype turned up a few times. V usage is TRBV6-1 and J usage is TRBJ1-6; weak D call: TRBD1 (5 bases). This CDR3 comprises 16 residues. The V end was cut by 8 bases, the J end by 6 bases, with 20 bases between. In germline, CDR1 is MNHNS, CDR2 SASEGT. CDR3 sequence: CASRQNRGISNSPLHF. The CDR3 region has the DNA TGTGCCAGCCGTCAAAATAGGGGAATAAGTAATTCACCCCTCCACTTT.

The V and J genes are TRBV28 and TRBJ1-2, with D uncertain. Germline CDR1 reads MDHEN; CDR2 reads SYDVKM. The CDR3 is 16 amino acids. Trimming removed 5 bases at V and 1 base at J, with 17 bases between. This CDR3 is CASSARGPAFNYGYTF. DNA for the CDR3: TGTGCCAGCAGTGCACGGGGTCCGGCCTTTAACTATGGCTACACCTTC.

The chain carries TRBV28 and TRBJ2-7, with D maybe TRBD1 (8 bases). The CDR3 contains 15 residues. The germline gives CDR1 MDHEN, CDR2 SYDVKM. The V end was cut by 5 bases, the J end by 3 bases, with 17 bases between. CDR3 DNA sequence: TGTGCCAGCAGTATCCCGACAGGGGACTACTACGAGCAGTACTTC. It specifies CASSIPTGDYYEQYF. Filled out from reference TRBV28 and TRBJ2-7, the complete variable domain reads DVKVTQSSRYLVKRTGEKVFLECVQDMDHENMFWYRQDPGLGLRLIYFSYDVKMKEKGDIPEGYSVSREKKERFSLILESASTNQTSMYLCASSIPTGDYYEQYFGPGTRLTVT.

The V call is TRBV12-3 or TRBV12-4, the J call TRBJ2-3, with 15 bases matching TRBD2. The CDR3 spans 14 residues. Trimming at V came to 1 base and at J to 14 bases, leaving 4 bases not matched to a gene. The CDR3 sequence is CASSLGTSGRARYF. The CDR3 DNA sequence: TGTGCCAGCAGTTTAGGGACTAGCGGGAGGGCACGGTATTTT.

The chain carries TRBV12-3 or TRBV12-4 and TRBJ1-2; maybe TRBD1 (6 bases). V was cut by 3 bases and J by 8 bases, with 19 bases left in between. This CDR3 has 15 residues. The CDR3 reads CASSFTQGRGAGYTF. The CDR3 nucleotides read TGTGCCAGCAGTTTTACCCAGGGCAGGGGAGCCGGCTACACCTTC.

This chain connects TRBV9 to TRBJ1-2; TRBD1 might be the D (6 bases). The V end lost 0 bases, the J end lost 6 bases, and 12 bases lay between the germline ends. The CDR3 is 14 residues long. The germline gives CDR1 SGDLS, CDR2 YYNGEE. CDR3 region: CASSVGTGPDGYTF. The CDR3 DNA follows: TGTGCCAGCAGCGTAGGCACAGGGCCTGATGGCTACACCTTC.

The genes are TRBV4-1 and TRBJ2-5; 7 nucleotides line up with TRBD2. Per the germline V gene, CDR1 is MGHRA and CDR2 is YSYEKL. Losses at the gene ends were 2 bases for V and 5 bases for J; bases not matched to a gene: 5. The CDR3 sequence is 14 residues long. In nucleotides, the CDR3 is TGCGCCAGCAGCCAAACTGGGGGGGGGGAGACCCAGTACTTC. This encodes CASSQTGGGETQYF.

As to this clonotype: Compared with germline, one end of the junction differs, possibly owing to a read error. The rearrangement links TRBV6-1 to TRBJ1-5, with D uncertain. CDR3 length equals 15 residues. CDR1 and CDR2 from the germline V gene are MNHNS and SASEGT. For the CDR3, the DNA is TGTGCCAGCAGGGAAGGCGGGTATAGCAATCAGCCCCAGCATTTT. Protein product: CASREGGYSNQPQHF.

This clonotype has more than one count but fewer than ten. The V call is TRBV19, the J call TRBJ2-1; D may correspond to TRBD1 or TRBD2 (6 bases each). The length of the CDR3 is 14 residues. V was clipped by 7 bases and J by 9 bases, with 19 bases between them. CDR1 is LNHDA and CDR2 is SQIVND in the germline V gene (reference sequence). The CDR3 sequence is CASTTSYRVGEQFF. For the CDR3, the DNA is TGTGCCAGTACCACTAGCTACAGGGTTGGTGAGCAGTTCTTC.

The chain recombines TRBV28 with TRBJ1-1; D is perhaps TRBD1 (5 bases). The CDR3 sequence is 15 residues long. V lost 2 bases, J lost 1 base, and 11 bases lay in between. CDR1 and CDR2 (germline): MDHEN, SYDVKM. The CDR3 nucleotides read TGTGCCAGCAGTTTAGGGGCCCCAGGGAACACTGAAGCTTTCTTT. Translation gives CASSLGAPGNTEAFF.

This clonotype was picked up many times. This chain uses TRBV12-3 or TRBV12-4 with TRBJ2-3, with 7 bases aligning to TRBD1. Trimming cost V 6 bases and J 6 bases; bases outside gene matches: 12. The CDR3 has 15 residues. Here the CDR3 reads CASRVDRVVLDTQYF. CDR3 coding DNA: TGTGCCAGCAGAGTTGACAGGGTAGTGTTGGATACGCAGTATTTT.

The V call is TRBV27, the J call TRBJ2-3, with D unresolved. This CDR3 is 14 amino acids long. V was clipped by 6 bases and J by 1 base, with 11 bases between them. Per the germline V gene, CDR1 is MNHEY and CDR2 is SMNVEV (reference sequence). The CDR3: CASRSLSRTDTQYF. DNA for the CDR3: TGTGCCAGCAGATCCTTATCCCGCACAGATACGCAGTATTTT.

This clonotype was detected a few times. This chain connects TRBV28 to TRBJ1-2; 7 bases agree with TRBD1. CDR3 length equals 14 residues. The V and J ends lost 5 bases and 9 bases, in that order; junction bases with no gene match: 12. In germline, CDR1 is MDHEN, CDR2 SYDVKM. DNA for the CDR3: TGTGCCAGCAGTCCTACCCCCGGGACAGCAAGCTACACCTTC. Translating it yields CASSPTPGTASYTF.

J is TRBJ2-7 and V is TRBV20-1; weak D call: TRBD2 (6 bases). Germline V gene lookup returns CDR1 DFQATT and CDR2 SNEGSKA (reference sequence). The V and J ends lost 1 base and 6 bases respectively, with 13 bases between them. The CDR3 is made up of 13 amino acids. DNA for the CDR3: TGCAGTGCTAGAGCGACTAGACTTTCCGAGCAGTACTTC. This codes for CSARATRLSEQYF.

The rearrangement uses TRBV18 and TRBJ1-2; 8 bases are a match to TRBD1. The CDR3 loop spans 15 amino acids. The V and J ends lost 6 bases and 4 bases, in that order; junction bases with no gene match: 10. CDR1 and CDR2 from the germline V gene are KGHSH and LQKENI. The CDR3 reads CASSLDRVHAYGYTF. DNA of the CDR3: TGTGCCAGCTCCCTGGACAGGGTTCATGCCTATGGCTACACCTTC.